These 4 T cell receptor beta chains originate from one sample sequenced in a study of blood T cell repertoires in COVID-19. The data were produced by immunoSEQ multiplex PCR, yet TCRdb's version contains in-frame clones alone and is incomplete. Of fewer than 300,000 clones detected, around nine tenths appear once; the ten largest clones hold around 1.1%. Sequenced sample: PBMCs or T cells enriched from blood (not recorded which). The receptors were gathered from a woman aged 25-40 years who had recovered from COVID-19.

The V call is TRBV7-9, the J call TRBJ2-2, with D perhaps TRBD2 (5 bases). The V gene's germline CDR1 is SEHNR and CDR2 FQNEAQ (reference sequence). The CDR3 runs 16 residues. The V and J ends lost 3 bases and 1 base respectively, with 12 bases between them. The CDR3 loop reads CASSLVGSLNTGELFF. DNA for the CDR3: TGTGCCAGCAGCTTGGTGGGGAGCCTGAACACCGGGGAGCTGTTTTTT.

For the CDR3, the DNA is TGTGCCAGTAGTATTTCGACAAACAATCAGCCCCAGCATTTT. Translating it yields CASSISTNNQPQHF. The chain links TRBV19 to TRBJ1-5, with unresolved D. CDR3 length: 14 residues. The germline V gene encodes CDR1 LNHDA and CDR2 SQIVND (reference sequence). V dropped 3 bases and J dropped 3 bases, with 9 bases sitting between them. The entire variable domain, with the rest obtained from reference TRBV19 and TRBJ1-5, is as follows: DGGITQSPKYLFRKEGQNVTLSCEQNLNHDAMYWYRQDPGQGLRLIYYSQIVNDFQKGDIAEGYSVSREKKESFPLTVTSAQKNPTAFYLCASSISTNNQPQHFGDGTRLSIL.

The CDR3 here is CASSFRVGNGYTF. CDR3 coding DNA: TGTGCCAGCAGTTTCAGGGTAGGAAACGGCTACACCTTC. The chain employs TRBV27 and TRBJ1-2, with D maybe TRBD1 (5 bases). Germline CDR1 and CDR2: MNHEY and SMNVEV (reference sequence). Trimming removed 3 bases from V and 8 bases from J, with 13 bases in between. CDR3 length: 13 residues.

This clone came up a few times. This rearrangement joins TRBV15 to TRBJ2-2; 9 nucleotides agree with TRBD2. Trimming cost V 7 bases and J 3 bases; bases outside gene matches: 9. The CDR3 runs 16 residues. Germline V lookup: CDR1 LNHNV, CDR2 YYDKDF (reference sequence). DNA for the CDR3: TGTGCCACCATCCAGCGGGAGGAAGGGGACACCGGGGAGCTGTTTTTT. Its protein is CATIQREEGDTGELFF.